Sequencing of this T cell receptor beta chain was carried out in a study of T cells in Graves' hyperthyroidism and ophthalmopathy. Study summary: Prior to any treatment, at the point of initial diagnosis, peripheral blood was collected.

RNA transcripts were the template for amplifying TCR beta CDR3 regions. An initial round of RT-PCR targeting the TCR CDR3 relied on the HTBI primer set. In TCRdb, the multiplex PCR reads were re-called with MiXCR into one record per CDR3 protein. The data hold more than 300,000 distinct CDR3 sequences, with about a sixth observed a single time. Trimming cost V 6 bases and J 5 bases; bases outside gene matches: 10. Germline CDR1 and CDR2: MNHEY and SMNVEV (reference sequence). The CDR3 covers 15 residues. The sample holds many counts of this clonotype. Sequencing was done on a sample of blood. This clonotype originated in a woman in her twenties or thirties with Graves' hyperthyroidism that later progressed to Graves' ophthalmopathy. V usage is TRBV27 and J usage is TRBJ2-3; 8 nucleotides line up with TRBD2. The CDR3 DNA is TGTGCCAGCAGGTCCGGGACTAGTGTTATAGATACGCAGTATTTT. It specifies CASRSGTSVIDTQYF.